One sample yielded the 19 T cell receptor beta chains listed below, sequenced in a study of cytomegalovirus exposure and HLA in healthy donors. The PCR ran on 60 Vbeta and 13 Jbeta primers. The protocol was immunoSEQ multiplex PCR, while the TCRdb copy is restricted to in-frame clones and leaves out a portion. This sample has about 140,000 clones; 65% to 80% occur once, and the top ten carry 6% to 8.5%. The specimen was PBMCs. These receptors were collected from a man younger than 45 in good health and CMV-seronegative.

The J gene is TRBJ1-1, the V gene TRBV7-2; D is undetermined. CDR1 is SGHTA, CDR2 FQGNSA, per germline. V dropped 7 bases and J dropped 5 bases, with 8 bases sitting between them. This CDR3 contains 11 residues. The CDR3 reads CASTYYTEAFF. CDR3 coding DNA: TGTGCCAGCACCTACTATACTGAAGCTTTCTTT.

In nucleotides, the CDR3 is TGTGCCAGCAGCTTGGCCGGGACAGGGAACACCCAGCATTTT. Translation gives CASSLAGTGNTQHF. The rearrangement uses TRBV5-6 and TRBJ1-5, with TRBD1 identical over 9 bases. The CDR3 has 14 residues. V trimming: 0 bases; J trimming: 11 bases; junction bases outside the gene matches: 6. Germline V lookup: CDR1 SGHDT, CDR2 YYEEEE. The variable domain in full, with the rest retrieved from reference TRBV5-6 and TRBJ1-5, is DAGVTQSPTHLIKTRGQQVTLRCSPKSGHDTVSWYQQALGQGPQFIFQYYEEEERQRGNFPDRFSGHQFPNYSSELNVNALLLGDSALYLCASSLAGTGNTQHFGDGTRLSIL.

The chain joins TRBV13 to TRBJ2-6, with a possible D match to TRBD2 (5 bases). The CDR3 is made up of 12 amino acids. The germline V gene encodes CDR1 PRHDT and CDR2 FYEKMQ (reference sequence). V gave up 5 bases and J gave up 13 bases, with 12 bases separating them. The CDR3 bases are TGTGCCAGCAGCCCTAGCCCTAGGGTCCTGACTTTC. This translates into CASSPSPRVLTF.

J is TRBJ1-2 and V is TRBV10-3, with 9 bases aligning to TRBD1. The trim removed 2 bases at V and 6 bases at J, leaving 4 bases unmatched. The CDR3 is 14 amino acids. Germline assignment: CDR1 ENHRY and CDR2 SYGVKD. The CDR3 reads CAISERQGDNGYTF. The CDR3 region has the DNA TGTGCCATCAGTGAGCGACAGGGGGATAATGGCTACACCTTC.

The CDR3 DNA reads TGTGCCTGGGGTTTCGGGGACAGGGGTGGCTACACCTTC. Protein sequence: CAWGFGDRGGYTF. The genes are TRBV30 and TRBJ1-2, with 10 nucleotides matching TRBD1. This CDR3 has 13 amino acids. V trimming: 5 bases; J trimming: 7 bases; junction bases outside the gene matches: 7. Per germline, CDR1 GTSNPN and CDR2 SVGIG (reference sequence).

V gene TRBV11-3 combines with J gene TRBJ2-7; a possible D gene is TRBD1 (6 bases). Trimming stripped 4 bases from V and 6 bases from J, with 16 bases between. From germline, CDR1 is SGHNT and CDR2 YENEEA. This CDR3 has 14 amino acids. CDR3 protein: CASSYDRSGGEQYF. The CDR3 bases are TGTGCCAGCAGCTACGACAGGTCGGGTGGCGAGCAGTACTTC. Full variable domain (missing parts from reference TRBV11-3 and TRBJ2-7): EAGVVQSPRYKIIEKKQPVAFWCNPISGHNTLYWYLQNLGQGPELLIRYENEEAVDDSQLPKDRFSAERLKGVDSTLKIQPAELGDSAVYLCASSYDRSGGEQYFGPGTRLTVT.

The chain employs TRBV30 and TRBJ2-1; maybe TRBD1 (5 bases). Trimming took off 2 bases at V and 5 bases at J, with 25 bases between the two ends. In germline, CDR1 is GTSNPN, CDR2 SVGIG (reference sequence). The CDR3 has 18 amino acids. CDR3 in amino acids: CAWSSLIDRAREDNEQFF. The CDR3 nucleotides read TGTGCCTGGAGTAGTTTAATCGACAGAGCTAGGGAAGACAATGAGCAGTTCTTC.

The CDR3 is CASSSQGWLFF. CDR3 sequence (DNA): TGTGCCAGCAGCTCACAGGGCTGGCTGTTTTTT. This chain joins TRBV28 and TRBJ2-2; D is possibly TRBD1 (6 bases). V was trimmed by 6 bases and J by 13 bases, leaving 12 bases between them. The CDR3 runs to 11 residues. Germline V lookup: CDR1 MDHEN, CDR2 SYDVKM.

The V gene is TRBV28, the J gene TRBJ1-2, with D unclear. Deletions cut 6 bases from V and 5 bases from J, with 13 bases between. The CDR3 runs to 13 residues. The germline V gene encodes CDR1 MDHEN and CDR2 SYDVKM. The CDR3 coding sequence is TGTGCCAGCAGCAAAAACGGAGGATATGGCTACACCTTC. This translates into CASSKNGGYGYTF.

The count of this clone is one. The chain employs TRBV7-2 and TRBJ2-7, with 10 bases identical to TRBD1. This CDR3 is built from 14 residues. Germline values: CDR1 SGHTA, CDR2 FQGNSA. V dropped 4 bases and J dropped 4; count of bases not matched to a gene: 4. Here the CDR3 reads CASSSRTGGYEQYF. Written as DNA, the CDR3 is TGTGCCAGCAGCTCGCGGACAGGGGGATACGAGCAGTACTTC.

The chain recombines TRBV21-1 with TRBJ2-7; the table's D gene call, TRBD1, was not cross checked with the DNA. TRBV21-1 is described as a pseudogene. This CDR3 has 17 residues. For the CDR3, the DNA is TGTGCCAGCAGCACAAAGGGGCCCCAGACAGGTTCCTACGAGCAGTACTTC. It translates to CASSTKGPQTGSYEQYF.

This clone was counted only a few times. V usage is TRBV9 and J usage is TRBJ2-7; 8 bases are a match to TRBD1. CDR3 length: 16 residues. J gave up 3 bases and V 2 bases, and 10 bases lay outside the gene matches. Per the germline V gene, CDR1 is SGDLS and CDR2 is YYNGEE. The CDR3, as DNA: TGTGCCAGCAGCGTTTCACAGGGGGGCTTCCACTACGAGCAGTACTTC. Its translation: CASSVSQGGFHYEQYF.

J is TRBJ2-1 and V is TRBV7-2; TRBD2 agrees at 10 bases. The CDR3 is 15 amino acids. Germline V gene sequence: CDR1 SGHTA, CDR2 FQGNSA. With V trimmed by 0 bases and J by 10 bases, 6 bases remained unmatched. The CDR3, as DNA: TGTGCCAGCAGCTTAGCCAGCGGGAGGGACGGGGAGCAGTTCTTC. It specifies CASSLASGRDGEQFF.

The V and J genes are TRBV28 and TRBJ2-7; D might be TRBD2 (6 bases). Trimming removed 3 bases from V and 4 bases from J, with 13 bases in between. CDR1 MDHEN and CDR2 SYDVKM come from the germline V gene. This CDR3 has 14 residues. CDR3: CASSLGDLRYEQYF. DNA of the CDR3: TGTGCCAGCAGTTTGGGGGACTTACGTTACGAGCAGTACTTC.

The chain is built from TRBV6-6 and TRBJ1-5, with D perhaps matching TRBD1 (5 bases). Between the trimmed V and J ends, which lost 7 bases and 1 base, there was a span of 14 bases. CDR1 and CDR2 from the germline V gene are MNHNY and SVGAGI (reference sequence). This CDR3 has 15 residues. The DNA of the CDR3 is TGTGCCAGCACCCACAGGCGATCGAGCAATCAGCCCCAGCATTTT. Translating gives CASTHRRSSNQPQHF.

A few counts support this clone. The J gene is TRBJ1-1, the V gene TRBV20-1; D is ambiguous. The CDR3 spans 11 residues. The V end was cut by 2 bases, the J end by 3 bases, with 4 bases between. The germline gives CDR1 DFQATT, CDR2 SNEGSKA (reference sequence). In DNA, the CDR3 is TGCAGTGCTAGACCTTACACTGAAGCTTTCTTT. Protein product: CSARPYTEAFF.

The chain uses TRBV30 and TRBJ2-1; TRBD2 aligns across 9 bases. The germline CDR1 and CDR2 sequences are GTSNPN and SVGIG (reference sequence). V lost 5 bases and J lost 15; bases outside the gene matches: 11. CDR3 length equals 12 residues. CDR3 DNA: TGTGCCTGGGCCATGACTAGCGGAGCTTCGTTCTTC. Protein: CAWAMTSGASFF.

The chain links TRBV5-1 to TRBJ1-3; tentatively, D is TRBD1 (6 bases). CDR3 length equals 15 residues. The V gene lost 4 bases and the J gene lost 2 bases, with 13 bases spanning the gap. Germline loops: CDR1 SGHRS, CDR2 YFSETQ. CDR3 sequence reads: CASSTDGQTGNTIYF. DNA for the CDR3: TGCGCCAGCAGCACAGACGGACAGACTGGAAACACCATATATTTT.

This rearrangement joins TRBV5-1 to TRBJ1-6; D is ambiguous. This CDR3 spans 13 amino acids. Trimming took 5 bases from V and 6 from J, leaving 9 bases between them. CDR1 is SGHRS and CDR2 is YFSETQ in the germline V gene. The CDR3 DNA reads TGCGCCAGCAGGTTGACGGTTAATTCACCCCTCCACTTT. As protein: CASRLTVNSPLHF.